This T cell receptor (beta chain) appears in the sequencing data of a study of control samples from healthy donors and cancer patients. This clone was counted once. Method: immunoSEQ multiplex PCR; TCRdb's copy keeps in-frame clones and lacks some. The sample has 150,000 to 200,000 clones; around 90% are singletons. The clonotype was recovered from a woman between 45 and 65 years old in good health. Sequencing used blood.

This CDR3 reads CASNEQGNSPLHF. Written as DNA, the CDR3 is TGTGCCAGTAACGAACAGGGTAATTCACCCCTCCACTTT. The J gene is TRBJ1-6, the V gene TRBV19; D possibly corresponds to TRBD1 (6 bases). The CDR3 runs 13 residues. Deletions cut 7 bases from V and 6 bases from J, with 10 bases between. Germline-derived CDR1 and CDR2 are LNHDA and SQIVND (reference sequence).